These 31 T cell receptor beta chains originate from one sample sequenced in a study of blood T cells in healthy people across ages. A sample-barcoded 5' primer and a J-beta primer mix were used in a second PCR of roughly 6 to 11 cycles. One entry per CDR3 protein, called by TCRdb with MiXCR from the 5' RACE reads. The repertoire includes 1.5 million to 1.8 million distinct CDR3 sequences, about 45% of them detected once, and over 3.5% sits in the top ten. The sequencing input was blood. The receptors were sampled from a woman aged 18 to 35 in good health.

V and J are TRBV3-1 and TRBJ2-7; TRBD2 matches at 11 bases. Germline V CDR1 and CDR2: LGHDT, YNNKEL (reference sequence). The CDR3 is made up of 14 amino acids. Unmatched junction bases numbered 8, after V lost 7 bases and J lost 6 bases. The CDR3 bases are TGTGCCAGCACTACGACTAGCGGGGAATTCGAGCAGTACTTC. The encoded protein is CASTTTSGEFEQYF.

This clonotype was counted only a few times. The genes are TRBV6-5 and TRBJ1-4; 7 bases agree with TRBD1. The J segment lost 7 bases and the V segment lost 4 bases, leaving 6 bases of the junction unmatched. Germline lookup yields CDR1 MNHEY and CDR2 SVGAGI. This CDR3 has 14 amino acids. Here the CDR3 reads CASSLYRGSEKLFF. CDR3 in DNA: TGTGCCAGCAGTTTATACAGGGGAAGTGAAAAACTGTTTTTT.

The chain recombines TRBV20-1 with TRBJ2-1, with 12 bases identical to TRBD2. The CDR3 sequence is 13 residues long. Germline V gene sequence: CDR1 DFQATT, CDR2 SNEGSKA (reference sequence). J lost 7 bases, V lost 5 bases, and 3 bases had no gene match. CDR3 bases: TGCAGTGCTCGAGGGACTAGCGGGAATGAGCAGTTCTTC. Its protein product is CSARGTSGNEQFF.

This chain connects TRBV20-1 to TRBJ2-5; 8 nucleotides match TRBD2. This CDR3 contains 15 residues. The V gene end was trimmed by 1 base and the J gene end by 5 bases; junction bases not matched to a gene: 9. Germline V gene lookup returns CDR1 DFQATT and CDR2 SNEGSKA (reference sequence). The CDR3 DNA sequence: TGCAGTGCTAGAGTCCCAGCGGGAGCAGGGGAGACCCAGTACTTC. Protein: CSARVPAGAGETQYF.

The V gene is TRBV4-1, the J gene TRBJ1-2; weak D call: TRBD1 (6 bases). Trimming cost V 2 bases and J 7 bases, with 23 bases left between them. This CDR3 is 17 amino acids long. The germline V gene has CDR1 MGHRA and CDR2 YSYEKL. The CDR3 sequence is CASSQPFQQGRRSGYTF. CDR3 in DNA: TGCGCCAGCAGCCAACCTTTTCAACAGGGCCGACGCTCTGGCTACACCTTC.

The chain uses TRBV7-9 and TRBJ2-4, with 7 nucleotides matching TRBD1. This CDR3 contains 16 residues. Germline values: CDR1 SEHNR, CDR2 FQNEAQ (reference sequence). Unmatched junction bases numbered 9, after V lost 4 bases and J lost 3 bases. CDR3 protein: CASSSSTGLDKNIQYF. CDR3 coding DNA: TGTGCCAGCAGCTCCTCGACAGGGTTGGACAAAAACATTCAGTACTTC.

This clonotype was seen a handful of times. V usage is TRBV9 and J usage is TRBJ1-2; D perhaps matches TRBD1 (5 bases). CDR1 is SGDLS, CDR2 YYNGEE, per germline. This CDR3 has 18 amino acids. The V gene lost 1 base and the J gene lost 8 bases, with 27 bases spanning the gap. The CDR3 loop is CASSVTSGTGQGVKGYTF. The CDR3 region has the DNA TGTGCCAGCAGCGTAACTAGTGGTACAGGCCAAGGGGTGAAGGGCTACACCTTC. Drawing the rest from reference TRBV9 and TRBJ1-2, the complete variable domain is DSGVTQTPKHLITATGQRVTLRCSPRSGDLSVYWYQQSLDQGLQFLIQYYNGEERAKGNILERFSAQQFPDLHSELNLSSLELGDSALYFCASSVTSGTGQGVKGYTFGSGTRLTVV.

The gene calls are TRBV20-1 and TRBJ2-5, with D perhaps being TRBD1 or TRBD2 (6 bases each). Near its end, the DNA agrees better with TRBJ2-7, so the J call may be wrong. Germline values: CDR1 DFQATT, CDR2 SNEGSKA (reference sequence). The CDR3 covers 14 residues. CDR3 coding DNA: TGCAGTGCTTCCGGCGGGACATCGAGGCGCGAGCAGTACTTC. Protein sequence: CSASGGTSRREQYF.

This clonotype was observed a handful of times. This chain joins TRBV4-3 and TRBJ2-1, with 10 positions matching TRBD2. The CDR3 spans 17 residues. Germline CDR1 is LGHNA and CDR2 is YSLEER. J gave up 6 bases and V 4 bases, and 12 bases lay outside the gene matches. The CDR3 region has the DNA TGCGCCAGCAGCCGGAACCCGGGGCTAGCGGGAGTCAATGAGCAGTTCTTC. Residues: CASSRNPGLAGVNEQFF.

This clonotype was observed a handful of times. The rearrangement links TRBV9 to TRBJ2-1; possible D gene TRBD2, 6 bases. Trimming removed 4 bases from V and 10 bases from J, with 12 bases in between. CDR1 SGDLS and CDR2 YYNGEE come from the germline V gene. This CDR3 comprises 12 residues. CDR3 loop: CASSSGVREQFF. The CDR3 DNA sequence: TGTGCCAGCAGCTCGGGGGTTAGGGAGCAGTTCTTC.

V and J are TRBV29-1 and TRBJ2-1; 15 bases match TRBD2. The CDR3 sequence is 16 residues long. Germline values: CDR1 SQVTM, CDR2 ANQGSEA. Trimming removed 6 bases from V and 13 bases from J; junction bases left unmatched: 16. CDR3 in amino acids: CSVRTGTSGRLGTQFF. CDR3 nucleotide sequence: TGCAGCGTCCGAACCGGGACTAGCGGGAGGTTGGGGACCCAGTTCTTC.

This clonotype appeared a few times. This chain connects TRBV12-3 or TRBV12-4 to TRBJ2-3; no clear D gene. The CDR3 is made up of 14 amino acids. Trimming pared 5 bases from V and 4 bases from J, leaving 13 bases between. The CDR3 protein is CASSPMGSPDTQYF. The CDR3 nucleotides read TGTGCCAGCAGTCCGATGGGCTCCCCAGATACGCAGTATTTT.

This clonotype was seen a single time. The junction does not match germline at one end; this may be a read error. The CDR3, as DNA: TGTGCCAGCAGTATTCGGGCCCCCCGAGCTAACTATGGCTACGCCTTC. Encoded protein: CASSIRAPRANYGYAF. This chain joins TRBV27 and TRBJ1-2; the D is unclear. Germline V CDR1 and CDR2: MNHEY, SMNVEV (reference sequence). CDR3 length: 16 residues.

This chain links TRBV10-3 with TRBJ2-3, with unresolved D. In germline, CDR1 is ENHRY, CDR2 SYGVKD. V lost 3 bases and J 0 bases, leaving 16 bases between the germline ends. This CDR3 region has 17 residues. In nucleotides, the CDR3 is TGTGCCATCAGTGACTTCGCGCAGCTTTCTAGCACAGATACGCAGTATTTT. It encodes CAISDFAQLSSTDTQYF.

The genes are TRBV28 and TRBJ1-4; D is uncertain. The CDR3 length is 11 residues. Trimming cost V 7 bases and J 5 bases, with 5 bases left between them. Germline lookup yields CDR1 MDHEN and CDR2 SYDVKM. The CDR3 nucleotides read TGTGCCAGCATGGTAAATGAAAAACTGTTTTTT. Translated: CASMVNEKLFF. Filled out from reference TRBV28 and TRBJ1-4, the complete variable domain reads DVKVTQSSRYLVKRTGEKVFLECVQDMDHENMFWYRQDPGLGLRLIYFSYDVKMKEKGDIPEGYSVSREKKERFSLILESASTNQTSMYLCASMVNEKLFFGSGTQLSVL.

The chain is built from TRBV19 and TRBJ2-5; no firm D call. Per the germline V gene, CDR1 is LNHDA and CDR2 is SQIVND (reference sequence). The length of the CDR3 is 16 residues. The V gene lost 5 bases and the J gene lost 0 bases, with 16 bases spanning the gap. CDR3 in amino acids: CASSHQSGHYQETQYF. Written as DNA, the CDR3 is TGTGCCAGTAGTCATCAGTCGGGCCATTACCAAGAGACCCAGTACTTC. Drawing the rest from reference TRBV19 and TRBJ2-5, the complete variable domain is DGGITQSPKYLFRKEGQNVTLSCEQNLNHDAMYWYRQDPGQGLRLIYYSQIVNDFQKGDIAEGYSVSREKKESFPLTVTSAQKNPTAFYLCASSHQSGHYQETQYFGPGTRLLVL.

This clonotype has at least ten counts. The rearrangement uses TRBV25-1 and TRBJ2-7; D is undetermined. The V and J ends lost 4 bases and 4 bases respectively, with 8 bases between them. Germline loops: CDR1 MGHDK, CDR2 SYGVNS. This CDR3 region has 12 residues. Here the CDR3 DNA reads TGTGCCAGCAGTGGCCCCGCTTACGAGCAGTACTTC. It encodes CASSGPAYEQYF.

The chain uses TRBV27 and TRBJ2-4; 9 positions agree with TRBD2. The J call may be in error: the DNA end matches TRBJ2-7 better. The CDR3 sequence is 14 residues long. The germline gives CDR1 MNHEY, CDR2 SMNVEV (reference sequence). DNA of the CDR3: TGTGCCAGCAGTTATTCCGCGGGGGGGCGCGAGCAGTACTTC. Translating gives CASSYSAGGREQYF.

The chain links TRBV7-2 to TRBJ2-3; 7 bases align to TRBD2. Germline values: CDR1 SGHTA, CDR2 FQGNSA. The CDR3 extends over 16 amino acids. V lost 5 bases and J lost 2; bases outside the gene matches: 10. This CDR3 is CASSPPGLQFTDTQYF. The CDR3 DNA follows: TGTGCCAGCAGCCCCCCGGGACTACAGTTCACAGATACGCAGTATTTT.

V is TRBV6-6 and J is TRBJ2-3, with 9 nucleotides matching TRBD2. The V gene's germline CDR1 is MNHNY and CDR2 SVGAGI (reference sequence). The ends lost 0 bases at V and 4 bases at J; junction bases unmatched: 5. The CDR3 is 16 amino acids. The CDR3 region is CASSYSRGGPADTQYF. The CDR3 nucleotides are TGTGCCAGCAGTTACTCGCGGGGGGGGCCCGCAGATACGCAGTATTTT.

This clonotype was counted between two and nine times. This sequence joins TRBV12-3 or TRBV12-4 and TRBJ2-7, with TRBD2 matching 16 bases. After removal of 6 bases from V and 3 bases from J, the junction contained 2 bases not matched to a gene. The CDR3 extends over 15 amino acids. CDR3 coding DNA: TGTGCCAGCAGGGGACTAGCGGGGGGGGTCTACGAGCAGTACTTC. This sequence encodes CASRGLAGGVYEQYF.

This CDR3 is CASSLAGLDETQYF. For the CDR3, the DNA is TGTGCCAGCAGCTTAGCGGGCTTGGACGAGACCCAGTACTTC. J is TRBJ2-5 and V is TRBV7-2; D remains ambiguous. CDR1 and CDR2 from the germline V gene are SGHTA and FQGNSA. The CDR3 extends over 14 amino acids. With 0 bases removed from V and 5 bases from J, the gap between germline ends came to 10 bases.

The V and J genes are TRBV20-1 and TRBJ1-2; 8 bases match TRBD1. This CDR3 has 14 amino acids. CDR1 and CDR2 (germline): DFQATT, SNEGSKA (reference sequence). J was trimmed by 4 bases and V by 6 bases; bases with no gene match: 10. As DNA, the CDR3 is TGCAGTGCGGGAACCGGGACAGGTTTCTATGGCTACACCTTC. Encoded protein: CSAGTGTGFYGYTF.

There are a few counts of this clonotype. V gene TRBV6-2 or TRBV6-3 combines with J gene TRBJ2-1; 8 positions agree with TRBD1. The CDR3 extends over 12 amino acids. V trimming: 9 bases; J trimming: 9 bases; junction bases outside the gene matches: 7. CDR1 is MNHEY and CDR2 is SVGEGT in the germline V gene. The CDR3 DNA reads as TGTGCCAGTAAGGACAGGGTGGGTGAGCAGTTCTTC. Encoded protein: CASKDRVGEQFF.

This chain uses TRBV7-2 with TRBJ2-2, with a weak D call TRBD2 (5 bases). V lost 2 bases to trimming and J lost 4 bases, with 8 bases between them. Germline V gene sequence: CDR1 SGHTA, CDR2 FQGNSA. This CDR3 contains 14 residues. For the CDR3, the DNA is TGTGCCAGCAGCTTACTGAGGGTCACCGGGGAGCTGTTTTTT. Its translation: CASSLLRVTGELFF.

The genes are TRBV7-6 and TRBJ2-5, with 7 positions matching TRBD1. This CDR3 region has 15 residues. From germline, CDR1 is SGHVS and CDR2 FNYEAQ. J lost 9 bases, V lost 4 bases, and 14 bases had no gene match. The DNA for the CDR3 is TGTGCCAGCAGCTCACACAATTCCCGAGACAGGGCCCAGTACTTC. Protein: CASSSHNSRDRAQYF.

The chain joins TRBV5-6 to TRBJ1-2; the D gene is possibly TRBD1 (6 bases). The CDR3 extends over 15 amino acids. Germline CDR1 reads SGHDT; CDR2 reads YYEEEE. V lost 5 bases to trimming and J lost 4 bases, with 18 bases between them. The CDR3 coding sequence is TGTGCCAGCAGTCATATTACAGGGTGGGCCTATGGCTACACCTTC. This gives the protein CASSHITGWAYGYTF.

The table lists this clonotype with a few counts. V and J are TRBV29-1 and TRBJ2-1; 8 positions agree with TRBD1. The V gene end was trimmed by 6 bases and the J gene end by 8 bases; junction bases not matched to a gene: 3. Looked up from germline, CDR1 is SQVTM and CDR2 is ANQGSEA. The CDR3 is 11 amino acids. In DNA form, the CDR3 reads TGCAGCGTCAGGGGGCATGATGAGCAGTTCTTC. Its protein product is CSVRGHDEQFF.

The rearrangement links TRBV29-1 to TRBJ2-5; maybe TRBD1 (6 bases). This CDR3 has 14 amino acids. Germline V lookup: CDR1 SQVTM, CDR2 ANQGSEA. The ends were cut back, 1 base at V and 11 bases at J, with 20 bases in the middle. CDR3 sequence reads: CSVEVGQTSGEQYF. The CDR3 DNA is TGCAGCGTTGAAGTTGGACAAACCTCAGGGGAGCAGTACTTC.

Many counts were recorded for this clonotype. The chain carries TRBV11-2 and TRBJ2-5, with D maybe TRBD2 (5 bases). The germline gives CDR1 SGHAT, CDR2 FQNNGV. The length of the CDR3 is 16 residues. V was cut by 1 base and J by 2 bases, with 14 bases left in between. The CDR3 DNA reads TGTGCCAGCAGCTTAGGGGGTCTAGCTTGGCAAGAGACCCAGTACTTC. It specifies CASSLGGLAWQETQYF. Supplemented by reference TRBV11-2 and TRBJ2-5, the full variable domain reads EAGVAQSPRYKIIEKRQSVAFWCNPISGHATLYWYQQILGQGPKLLIQFQNNGVVDDSQLPKDRFSAERLKGVDSTLKIQPAKLEDSAVYLCASSLGGLAWQETQYFGPGTRLLVL.

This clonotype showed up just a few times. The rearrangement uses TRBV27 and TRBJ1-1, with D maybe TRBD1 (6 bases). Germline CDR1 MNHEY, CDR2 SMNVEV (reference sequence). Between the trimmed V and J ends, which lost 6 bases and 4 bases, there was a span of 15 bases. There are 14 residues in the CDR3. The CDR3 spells CASRSTGIRTEAFF. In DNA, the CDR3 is TGTGCCAGCAGATCCACAGGGATCCGCACTGAAGCTTTCTTT.